This entry concerns a single T cell receptor beta chain. This clonotype was observed once. Its specific antigen is unknown. Base qualities are missing; no much larger clone stands one base away. Weak support is all one read offers. CDR1 and CDR2, looked up from the germline V gene, are ENHRY and SYGVKD. Its CDR3 holds 14 amino acids, cysteine through phenylalanine. CDR3 DNA only is kept here, 42 bases in frame from base 1. Trimming removed 6 bases from V and 6 bases from J, leaving 18 bases between the germline ends. This sample was taken from a study of CD8+CD57+ T cells in acquired aplastic anemia (dated by TCRdb to the late 2010s). Regarding the study in general: DNA extracted from sorted CD4+ and CD8+ cells had a mean of roughly 3 ug, with a range of about 0.2 to 30 ug. CD8+CD57+ expansion was defined as a frequency above the mean frequency observed in healthy subjects. Beyond this particular receptor, the publication reports: About 28 CD8+ CDR3 sequences were found in both patients and controls but appeared to be highly expressed in patients and within the immunodominant clones of the patients. No significant difference in CD8+ Simpson's diversity was found between patients and healthy controls (P=0.060).

Genomic DNA was used as template for profiling of TCR beta VDJ combinations and CDR3 sequences. TCR repertoire sequencing was run on an Illumina HiSeq 2000. Under the source paper's analysis protocol: Repertoire assessment relied on Simpson's diversity index, CDR3 size and DJ length profiles, and TRBV/TRBJ rearrangement plots. The most abundant DNA sequence in the deep sequencing data was defined as the immunodominant clone. CDR3 amino acid sequences were screened for sharing across subjects and compared with published repertoires and the VDJdb database. In-frame beta chains were kept once TCRdb had trimmed the public reads at Q25 with fastp and called clones with MiXCR. Each record represents a unique CDR3 protein, reported with the most common genes and DNA among its rows. TCRdb, not the authors, supplied the V and J calls. The sample table records around 150,000 distinct CDR3 sequences; 65% to 75% of these occur just once. The top ten clones comprise approximately 42% of the sample.

The patients picked for sequencing were ones in whom flow cytometry had shown an expansion of CD8+CD57+ cells. Severe acquired aplastic anemia was diagnosed in all patients according to International Study of Aplastic Anemia and Agranulocytosis and Camitta criteria. Patients had received no therapy at the time of blood sampling. In this study, sorted CD4+ and CD8+ T cells from the blood of healthy subjects and of severe aplastic anemia patients had their TCR repertoires deep-sequenced. Patients were enrolled in the USA under clinicaltrials.gov protocols 00001620, 01623167, 00001397, 00071045, 00081523 and 00961064. Ficoll-Paque density gradient centrifugation was used to isolate peripheral blood mononuclear cells. Before DNA extraction, CD4+ and CD8+ T cells were sorted by FACS or by magnetic beads.

The source is a human donor with aplastic anemia. The rearranged segments are TRBV10-3 and TRBJ2-7; the D gene is perhaps TRBD1 or TRBD2, each of them matching over 6 bases. The sequenced sample consisted of sorted CD4+, CD8+, or CD8+CD57+ T cells (not recorded which) from PBMCs. The DNA sequence reads TGTGCCATCAGCTCAGGGGACTGGCCCCGCGAGCAGTACTTC. This translates into CAISSGDWPREQYF.